This paragraph reports one T cell receptor (beta chain). Its antigen is not identified. The ends were cut back, 4 bases at V and 0 bases at J, with 11 bases in the middle. CDR1 is SGHNT and CDR2 is YYREEE in the germline V gene (reference sequence). The CDR3 length is 15 residues. The treatment here: roughly 11-day PBMC culture with coronavirus spike peptide pools or control peptides (ViraFEST assay). Unexposed donor CD4+ T cells predated the COVID-19 pandemic, collected 2011-2018. This sample was taken from a study of vaccination and CD4 T cells after COVID-19. Study-wide context: The convalescent group had six males, four females, seven Caucasians, two Asians, one multiracial. Post-COVID sampling occurred a median about 100 days after diagnosis (range 35 to 161). Investigators took post-vaccine samples a median about 65 days after dose two, within a range of 14 to 241.

Cultured CD4+ T cells had their DNA profiled by the Oncomine TCR Beta short-read assay. TCRdb reanalysed the PCR reads using MiXCR and keeps one entry per CDR3 protein. The table shows 6,700 or so distinct CDR3 sequences, with 52% occurring only once. This chain connects TRBV5-4 to TRBJ2-4; D is unresolved. The sample comprised CD4+ T cells from blood, cultured in vitro. This TCR was sampled from a human donor in good health. DNA for the CDR3: TGTGCCAGCAGCGCCTACGTTGGAGCCAAAAACATTCAGTACTTC. Translated, it gives CASSAYVGAKNIQYF.